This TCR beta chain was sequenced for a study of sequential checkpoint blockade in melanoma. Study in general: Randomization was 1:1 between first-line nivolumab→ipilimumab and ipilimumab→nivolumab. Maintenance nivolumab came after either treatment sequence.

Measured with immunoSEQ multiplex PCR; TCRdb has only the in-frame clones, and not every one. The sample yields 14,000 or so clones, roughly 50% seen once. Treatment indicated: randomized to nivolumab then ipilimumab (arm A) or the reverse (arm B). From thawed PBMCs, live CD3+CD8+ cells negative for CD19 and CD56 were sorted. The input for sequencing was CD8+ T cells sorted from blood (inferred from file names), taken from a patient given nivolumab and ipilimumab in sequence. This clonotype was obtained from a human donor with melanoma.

The CDR3 loop reads CASKAGGLTGELFF. CDR3 DNA sequence: TGTGCCAGCAAGGCGGGGGGGTTGACCGGGGAGCTGTTTTTT. The gene calls are TRBV6-5 and TRBJ2-2; 9 bases line up with TRBD2. The CDR3 has 14 amino acids. Germline V gene lookup returns CDR1 MNHEY and CDR2 SVGAGI. V shed 7 bases, J shed 5 bases, and the junction held 5 bases outside the gene matches.